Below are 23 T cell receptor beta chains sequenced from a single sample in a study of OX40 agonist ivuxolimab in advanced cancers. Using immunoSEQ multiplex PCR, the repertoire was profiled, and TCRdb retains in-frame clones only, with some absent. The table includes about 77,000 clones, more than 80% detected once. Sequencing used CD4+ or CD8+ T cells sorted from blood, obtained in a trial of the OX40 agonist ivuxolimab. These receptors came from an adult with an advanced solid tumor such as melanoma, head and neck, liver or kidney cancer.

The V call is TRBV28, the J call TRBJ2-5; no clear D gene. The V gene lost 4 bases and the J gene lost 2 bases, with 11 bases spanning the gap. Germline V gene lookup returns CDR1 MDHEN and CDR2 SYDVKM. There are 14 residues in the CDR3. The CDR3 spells CASSWRTDQETQYF. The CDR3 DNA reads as TGTGCCAGCAGTTGGCGGACGGATCAAGAGACCCAGTACTTC.

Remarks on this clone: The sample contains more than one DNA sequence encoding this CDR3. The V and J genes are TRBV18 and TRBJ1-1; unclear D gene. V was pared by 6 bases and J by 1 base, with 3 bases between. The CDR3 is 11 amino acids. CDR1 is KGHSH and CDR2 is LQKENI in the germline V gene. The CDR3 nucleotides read TGTGCCAGCTCGCCGAACACTGAAGCTTTCTTT. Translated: CASSPNTEAFF.

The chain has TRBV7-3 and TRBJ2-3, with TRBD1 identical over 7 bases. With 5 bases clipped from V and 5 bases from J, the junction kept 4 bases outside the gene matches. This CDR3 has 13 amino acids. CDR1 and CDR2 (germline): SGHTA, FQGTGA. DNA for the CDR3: TGTGCCAGCAGCGTCTACAGGGGAGATACGCAGTATTTT. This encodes CASSVYRGDTQYF.

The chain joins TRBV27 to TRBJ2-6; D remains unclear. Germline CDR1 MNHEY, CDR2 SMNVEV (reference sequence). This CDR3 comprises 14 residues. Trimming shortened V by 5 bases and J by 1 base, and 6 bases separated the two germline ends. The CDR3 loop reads CASSPTSGANVLTF. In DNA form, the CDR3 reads TGTGCCAGCAGTCCGACATCTGGGGCCAACGTCCTGACTTTC.

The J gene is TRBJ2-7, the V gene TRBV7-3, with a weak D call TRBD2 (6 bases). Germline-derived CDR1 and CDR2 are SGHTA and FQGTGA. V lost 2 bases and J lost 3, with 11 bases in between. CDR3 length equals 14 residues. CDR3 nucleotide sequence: TGTGCCAGCAGCTTAGCGGGGCCGAACTACGAGCAGTACTTC. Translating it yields CASSLAGPNYEQYF.

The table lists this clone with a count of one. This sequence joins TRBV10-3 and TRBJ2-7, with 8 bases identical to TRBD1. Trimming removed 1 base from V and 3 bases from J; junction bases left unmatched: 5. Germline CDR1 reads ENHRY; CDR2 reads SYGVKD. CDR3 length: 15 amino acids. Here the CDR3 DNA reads TGTGCCATCAGTGAGTTGGGACAGGAGCTCTACGAGCAGTACTTC. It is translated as CAISELGQELYEQYF.

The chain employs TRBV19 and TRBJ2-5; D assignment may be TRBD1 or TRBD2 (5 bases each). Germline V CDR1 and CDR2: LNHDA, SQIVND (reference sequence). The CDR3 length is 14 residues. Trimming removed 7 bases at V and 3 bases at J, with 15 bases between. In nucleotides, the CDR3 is TGTGCCAGTAAGAGGGGCGCCGACAAAGAGACCCAGTACTTC. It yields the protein CASKRGADKETQYF.

In DNA, the CDR3 is TGTGCCAGTAGCGGGCAAGGGGCTGGTCAGCCCCAGCATTTT. Translation: CASSGQGAGQPQHF. The genes are TRBV19 and TRBJ1-5, with D possibly being TRBD1 (5 bases). This CDR3 spans 14 amino acids. Trimming pared 6 bases from V and 6 bases from J, leaving 15 bases between. Germline values: CDR1 LNHDA, CDR2 SQIVND (reference sequence).

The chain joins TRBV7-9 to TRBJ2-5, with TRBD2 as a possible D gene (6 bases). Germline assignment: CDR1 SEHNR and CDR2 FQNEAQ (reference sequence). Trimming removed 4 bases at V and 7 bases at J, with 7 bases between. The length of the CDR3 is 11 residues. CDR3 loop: CASSYGGTQYF. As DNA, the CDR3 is TGTGCCAGCAGCTACGGGGGGACCCAGTACTTC.

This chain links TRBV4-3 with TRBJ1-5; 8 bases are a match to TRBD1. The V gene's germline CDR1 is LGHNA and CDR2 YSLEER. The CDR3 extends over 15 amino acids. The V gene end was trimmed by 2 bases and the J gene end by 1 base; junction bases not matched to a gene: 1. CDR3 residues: CASSQYRGSNQPQHF. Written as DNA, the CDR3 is TGCGCCAGCAGCCAATACAGGGGGAGCAATCAGCCCCAGCATTTT.

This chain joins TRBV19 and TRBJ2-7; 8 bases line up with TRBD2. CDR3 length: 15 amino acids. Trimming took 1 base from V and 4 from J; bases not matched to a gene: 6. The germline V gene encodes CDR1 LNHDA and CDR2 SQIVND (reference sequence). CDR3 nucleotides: TGTGCCAGTAGTATAGCGGGTAGCGGGACTTACGAGCAGTACTTC. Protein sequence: CASSIAGSGTYEQYF. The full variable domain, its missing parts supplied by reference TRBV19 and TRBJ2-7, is DGGITQSPKYLFRKEGQNVTLSCEQNLNHDAMYWYRQDPGQGLRLIYYSQIVNDFQKGDIAEGYSVSREKKESFPLTVTSAQKNPTAFYLCASSIAGSGTYEQYFGPGTRLTVT.

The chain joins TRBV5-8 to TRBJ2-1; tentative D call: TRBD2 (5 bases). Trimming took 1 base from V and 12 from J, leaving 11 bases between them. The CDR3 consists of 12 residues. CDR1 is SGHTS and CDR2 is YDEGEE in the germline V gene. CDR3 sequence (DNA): TGTGCCAGCAGCTTGTCGGAGGTAATGCAGTTCTTC. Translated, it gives CASSLSEVMQFF.

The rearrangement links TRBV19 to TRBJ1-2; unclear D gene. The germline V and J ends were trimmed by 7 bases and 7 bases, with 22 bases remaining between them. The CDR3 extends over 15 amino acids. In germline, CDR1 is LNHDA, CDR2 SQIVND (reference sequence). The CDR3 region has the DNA TGTGCCAGTATTTCGTCGGGAGCGCTTCGGGGTGGCTACACCTTC. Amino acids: CASISSGALRGGYTF.

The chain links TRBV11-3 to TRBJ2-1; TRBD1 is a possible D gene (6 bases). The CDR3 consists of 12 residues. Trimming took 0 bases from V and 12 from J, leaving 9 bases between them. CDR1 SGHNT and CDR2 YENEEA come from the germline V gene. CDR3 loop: CASSLDGGAQFF. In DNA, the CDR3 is TGTGCCAGCAGCTTAGATGGGGGCGCGCAGTTCTTC.

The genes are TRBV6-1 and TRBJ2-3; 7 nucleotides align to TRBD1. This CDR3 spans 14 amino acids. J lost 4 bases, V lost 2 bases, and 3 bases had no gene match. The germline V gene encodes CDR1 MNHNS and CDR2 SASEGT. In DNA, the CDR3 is TGTGCCAGCAGTGAACCCGGGACAGCAGATACGCAGTATTTT. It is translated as CASSEPGTADTQYF.

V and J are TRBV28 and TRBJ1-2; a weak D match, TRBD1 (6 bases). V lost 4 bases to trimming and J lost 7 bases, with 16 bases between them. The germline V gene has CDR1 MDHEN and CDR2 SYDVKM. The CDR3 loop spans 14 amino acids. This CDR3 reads CASSWGQGLSGYTF. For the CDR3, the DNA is TGTGCCAGCAGTTGGGGTCAGGGGTTGAGTGGCTACACCTTC.

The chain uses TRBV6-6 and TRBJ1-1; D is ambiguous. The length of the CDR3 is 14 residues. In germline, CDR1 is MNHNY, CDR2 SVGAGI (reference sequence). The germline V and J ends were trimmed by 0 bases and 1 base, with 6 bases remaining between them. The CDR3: CASSYSSPNTEAFF. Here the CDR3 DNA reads TGTGCCAGCAGTTACTCGAGTCCGAACACTGAAGCTTTCTTT.

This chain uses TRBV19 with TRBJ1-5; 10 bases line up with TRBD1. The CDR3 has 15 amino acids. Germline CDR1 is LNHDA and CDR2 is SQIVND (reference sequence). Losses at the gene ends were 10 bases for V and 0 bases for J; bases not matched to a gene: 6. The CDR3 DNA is TGTGCCACCTCGGACAGGGGGTATAGCAATCAGCCCCAGCATTTT. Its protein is CATSDRGYSNQPQHF.

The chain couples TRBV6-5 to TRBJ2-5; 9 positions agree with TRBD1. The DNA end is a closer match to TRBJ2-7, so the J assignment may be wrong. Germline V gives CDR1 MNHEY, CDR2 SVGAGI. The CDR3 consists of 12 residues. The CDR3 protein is CATGQGSYEQYF. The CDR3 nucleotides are TGTGCCACCGGACAGGGGAGCTACGAGCAGTACTTC.

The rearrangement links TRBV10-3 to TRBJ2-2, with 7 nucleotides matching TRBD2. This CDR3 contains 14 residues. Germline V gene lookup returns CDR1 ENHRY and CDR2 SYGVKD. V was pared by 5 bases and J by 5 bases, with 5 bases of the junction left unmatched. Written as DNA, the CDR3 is TGTGCCATCAGTAACACCGGGGGGACCGGGGAGCTGTTTTTT. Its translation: CAISNTGGTGELFF.

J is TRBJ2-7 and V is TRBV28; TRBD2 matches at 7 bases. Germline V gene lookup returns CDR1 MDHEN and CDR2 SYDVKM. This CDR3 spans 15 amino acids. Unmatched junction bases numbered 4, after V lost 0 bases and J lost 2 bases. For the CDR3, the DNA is TGTGCCAGCAGTTTATGGTCTAGCGGAACCTACGAGCAGTACTTC. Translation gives CASSLWSSGTYEQYF.

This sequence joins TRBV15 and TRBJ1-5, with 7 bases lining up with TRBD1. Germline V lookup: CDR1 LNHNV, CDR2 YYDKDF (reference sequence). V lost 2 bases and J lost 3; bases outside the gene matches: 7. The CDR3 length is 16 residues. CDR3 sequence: CATSRRGDRFNQPQHF. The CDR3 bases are TGTGCCACCAGCAGAAGGGGGGACAGATTCAATCAGCCCCAGCATTTT.

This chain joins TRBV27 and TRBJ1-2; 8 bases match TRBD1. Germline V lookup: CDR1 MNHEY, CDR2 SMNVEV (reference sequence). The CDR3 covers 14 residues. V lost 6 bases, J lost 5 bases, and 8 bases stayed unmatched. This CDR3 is CASSSTGGGYGYTF. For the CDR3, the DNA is TGTGCCAGCAGCTCAACAGGGGGGGGATATGGCTACACCTTC.